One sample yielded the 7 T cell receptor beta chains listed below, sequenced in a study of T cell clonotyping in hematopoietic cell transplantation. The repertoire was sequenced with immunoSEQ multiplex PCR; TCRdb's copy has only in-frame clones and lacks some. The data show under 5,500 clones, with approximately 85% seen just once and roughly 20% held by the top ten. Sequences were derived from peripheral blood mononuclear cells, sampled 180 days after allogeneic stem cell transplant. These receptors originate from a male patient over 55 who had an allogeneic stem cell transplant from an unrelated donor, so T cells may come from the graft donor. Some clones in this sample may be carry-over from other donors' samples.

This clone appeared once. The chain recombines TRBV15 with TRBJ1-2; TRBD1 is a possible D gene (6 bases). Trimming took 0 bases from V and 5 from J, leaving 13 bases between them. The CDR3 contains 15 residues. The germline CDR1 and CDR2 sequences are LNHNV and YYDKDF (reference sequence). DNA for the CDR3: TGTGCCACCAGCAGAGAAGGGGGGCGCGGGTATGGCTACACCTTC. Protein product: CATSREGGRGYGYTF.

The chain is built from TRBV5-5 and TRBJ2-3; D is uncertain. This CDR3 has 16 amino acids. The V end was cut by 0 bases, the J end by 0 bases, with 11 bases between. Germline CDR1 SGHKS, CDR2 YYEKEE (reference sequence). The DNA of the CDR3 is TGTGCCAGCAGCTTGGAACCGGTGACTAGCACAGATACGCAGTATTTT. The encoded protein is CASSLEPVTSTDTQYF.

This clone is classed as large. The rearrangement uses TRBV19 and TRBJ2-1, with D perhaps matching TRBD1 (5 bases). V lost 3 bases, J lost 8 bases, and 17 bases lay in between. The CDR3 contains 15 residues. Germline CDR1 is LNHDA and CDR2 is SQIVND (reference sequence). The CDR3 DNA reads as TGTGCCAGTAGTATCCCGACAGACCCTTATGATGAGCAGTTCTTC. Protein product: CASSIPTDPYDEQFF.

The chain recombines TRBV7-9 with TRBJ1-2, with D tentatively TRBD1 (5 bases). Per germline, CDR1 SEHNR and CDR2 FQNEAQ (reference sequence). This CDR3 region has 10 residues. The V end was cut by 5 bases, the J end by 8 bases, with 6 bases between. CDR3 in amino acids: CASSQGGYTF. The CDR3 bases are TGTGCCAGCAGCCAGGGCGGCTACACCTTC.

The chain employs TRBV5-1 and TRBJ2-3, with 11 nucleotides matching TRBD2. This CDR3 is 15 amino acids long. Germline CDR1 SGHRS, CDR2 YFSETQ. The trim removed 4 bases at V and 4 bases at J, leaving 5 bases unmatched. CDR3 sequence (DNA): TGCGCCAGCAGCCACGGGACTAGCGGCCCAGATACGCAGTATTTT. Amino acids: CASSHGTSGPDTQYF.

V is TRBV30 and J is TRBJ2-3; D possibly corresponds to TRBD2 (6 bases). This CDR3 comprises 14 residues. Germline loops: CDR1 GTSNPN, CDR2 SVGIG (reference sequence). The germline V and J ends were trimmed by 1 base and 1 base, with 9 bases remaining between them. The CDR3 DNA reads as TGTGCCTGGAGTGAGACTAGACGCACAGATACGCAGTATTTT. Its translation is CAWSETRRTDTQYF.

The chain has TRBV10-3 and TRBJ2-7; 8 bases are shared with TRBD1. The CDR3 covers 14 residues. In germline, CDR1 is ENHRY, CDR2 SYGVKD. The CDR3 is CASNGAGGEYEQYF. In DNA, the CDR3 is TGTGCTAGTAACGGGGCAGGGGGCGAGTACGAGCAGTACTTC.